The 5 T cell receptor beta chains below come from one sample, sequenced in a study of shared clonotypes between healthy human individuals. The assay was immunoSEQ multiplex PCR, and TCRdb's table has in-frame clones only and misses some. The table has about 2.1 million clones, about 93% seen once. Naivety among CD8 cells was defined by CD45RO negativity and positive CCR7 selection, thereby excluding terminally differentiated effector memory CD45RA+ cells. Material for sequencing was naive CD8+ T cells from PBMCs. The receptors derive from a man between 18 and 29 years old in good health. Some clones in this sample may be carry-over from other donors' samples.

CDR3 residues: CATGQGNEQFF. CDR3 coding DNA: TGTGCCACCGGACAGGGCAATGAGCAGTTCTTC. The chain employs TRBV30 and TRBJ2-1; 8 bases map to TRBD1. The CDR3 is 11 amino acids. Germline assignment: CDR1 GTSNPN and CDR2 SVGIG (reference sequence). The V gene end was trimmed by 8 bases and the J gene end by 6 bases; junction bases not matched to a gene: 3.

This chain joins TRBV4-3 and TRBJ2-3, with 11 bases lining up with TRBD2. Germline CDR1 reads LGHNA; CDR2 reads YSLEER. J gave up 4 bases and V 2 bases, and 8 bases lay outside the gene matches. The CDR3 is made up of 17 amino acids. In nucleotides, the CDR3 is TGCGCCAGCAGCCAAATGGTAGCGGGAGGGGGCGCAGATACGCAGTATTTT. It translates to CASSQMVAGGGADTQYF.

The V and J genes are TRBV19 and TRBJ2-7; TRBD1 is a possible D gene (5 bases). The CDR3 totals 15 residues. V was pared by 5 bases and J by 0 bases, with 14 bases between. CDR1 and CDR2 from the germline V gene are LNHDA and SQIVND (reference sequence). The CDR3 nucleotides are TGTGCCAGTAGTCCCCCACAGGTCCCCTCCTACGAGCAGTACTTC. Translation gives CASSPPQVPSYEQYF.

This chain connects TRBV4-2 to TRBJ2-7, with 9 bases matching TRBD2. This CDR3 is 16 amino acids long. The V and J ends lost 2 bases and 5 bases, in that order; junction bases with no gene match: 10. CDR1 LGHNA and CDR2 YNFKEQ come from the germline V gene. CDR3 loop: CASSQPWREGPNEQYF. In DNA form, the CDR3 reads TGTGCCAGCAGCCAACCCTGGCGGGAGGGCCCAAACGAGCAGTACTTC.

The chain has TRBV9 and TRBJ1-1; D may be TRBD1 (5 bases). Trimming left V 1 base short and J 3 bases short, with 10 bases between. Germline V lookup: CDR1 SGDLS, CDR2 YYNGEE. The CDR3 covers 14 residues. Here the CDR3 DNA reads TGTGCCAGCAGCGTATTTTGGGGGGACACTGAAGCTTTCTTT. Protein product: CASSVFWGDTEAFF. Full variable domain (rest looked up from reference TRBV9 and TRBJ1-1): DSGVTQTPKHLITATGQRVTLRCSPRSGDLSVYWYQQSLDQGLQFLIQYYNGEERAKGNILERFSAQQFPDLHSELNLSSLELGDSALYFCASSVFWGDTEAFFGQGTRLTVV.